A selection of T cell receptor beta chains follows, all from one sample in a study of blood T cell repertoires in COVID-19. Repertoires were generated with immunoSEQ multiplex PCR, while TCRdb's copy carries only in-frame clones and drops some. The repertoire consists of approximately 360,000 clones, with roughly four fifths occurring once and the leading ten covering about 4.8%. The sequenced material came from PBMCs or T cells enriched from blood (not recorded which). These receptors all come from a woman between 45 and 60 years old who had recovered from COVID-19. The CDR3 runs from the conserved cysteine through the conserved F or W. D genes are given only for firm matches. Clone size is shown for a subset of rows, as once, few, many or a class of expanded clone.

TRBJ1-5,.,TRBV4-2,.,13,CASGDYSNQPQHF,TGTGCCAGCGGCGACTATAGCAATCAGCCCCAGCATTTT
TRBJ2-1,.,TRBV20-1,TRBD2,19,CSASGVVLAGAVGYNEQFF,TGCAGTGCTAGTGGAGTGGTATTAGCGGGGGCCGTGGGATACAATGAGCAGTTCTTC
TRBJ1-3,.,TRBV7-9,.,14,CASSGQLSGNTIYF,TGTGCCAGCAGCGGACAGCTCTCTGGAAACACCATATATTTT
TRBJ2-5,.,TRBV7-9,TRBD2,17,CASSFSSAGESRETQYF,TGTGCCAGCAGCTTCTCATCCGCGGGAGAGTCGAGGGAGACCCAGTACTTC
TRBJ2-7,.,TRBV14,.,15,CASSHNNRVSYEQYF,TGTGCCAGCAGCCATAATAACAGGGTATCCTACGAGCAGTACTTC
TRBJ1-4,once,TRBV12-3/TRBV12-4,.,13,CASSLSMNEKLFF,TGTGCCAGCAGTTTATCAATGAATGAAAAACTGTTTTTT
TRBJ1-1,.,TRBV18,.,13,CASSLNRDTEAFF,TGTGCCAGCTCTCTTAACCGGGACACTGAAGCTTTCTTT
TRBJ1-6,.,TRBV6-5,.,15,CASLLGGSYNSPLHF,TGTGCCAGCCTTTTGGGGGGCTCCTATAATTCACCCCTCCACTTT
TRBJ2-7,.,TRBV27,.,14,CASSFARGSYEQYF,TGTGCCAGCAGTTTTGCCAGAGGCTCCTACGAGCAGTACTTC
TRBJ2-2,few,TRBV6-4,TRBD2,15,CASSERGDNTGELFF,TGTGCCAGCAGTGAGCGGGGGGATAACACCGGGGAGCTGTTTTTT
TRBJ2-5,.,TRBV28,TRBD1,15,CASRPRQGHMETQYF,TGTGCCAGCAGGCCTCGACAGGGGCATATGGAGACCCAGTACTTC
TRBJ1-2,.,TRBV5-6,.,14,CASSLVGGNYGYTF,TGTGCCAGCAGCTTGGTGGGAGGGAACTATGGCTACACCTTC
TRBJ2-2,.,TRBV5-5,.,16,CASSLRLAPNTGELFF,TGTGCCAGCAGCTTGCGTCTAGCGCCGAACACCGGGGAGCTGTTTTTT
TRBJ1-1,.,TRBV6-2/TRBV6-3,.,12,CASSLGYTEAFF,TGTGCCAGCAGTTTGGGCTACACTGAAGCTTTCTTT
TRBJ1-1,.,TRBV25-1,.,15,CASGDASGSDTEAFF,TGTGCCAGCGGTGACGCGTCGGGGAGCGACACTGAAGCTTTCTTT
TRBJ2-7,few,TRBV18,TRBD1,14,CASSPPGGTYEQYF,TGTGCCAGCTCACCACCAGGGGGCACCTACGAGCAGTACTTC
TRBJ1-1,.,TRBV7-2,TRBD1,13,CASGPQGGTEAFF,TGTGCCAGCGGTCCCCAGGGGGGTACTGAAGCTTTCTTT
TRBJ2-5,.,TRBV3-1/TRBV3-2,TRBD2,15,CASSASGGPSETQYF,TGTGCCAGCTCGGCTAGCGGGGGCCCTAGCGAGACCCAGTACTTC
TRBJ2-7,.,TRBV4-3,TRBD1,14,CASSQEDRGREQYF,TGCGCCAGCAGCCAAGAGGACAGGGGGCGAGAGCAGTACTTC
TRBJ2-1,few,TRBV18,TRBD1,17,CASSPPTGTGDYNEQFF,TGTGCCAGCTCACCACCAACCGGGACAGGGGATTACAATGAGCAGTTCTTC
TRBJ2-7,.,TRBV7-8,.,13,CASSPPLATEQYF,TGTGCCAGCAGCCCACCCCTAGCAACCGAGCAGTACTTC
TRBJ1-1,.,TRBV5-1,.,15,CASSLGQLLNTEAFF,TGCGCCAGCAGCTTGGGACAGCTACTGAACACTGAAGCTTTCTTT
TRBJ1-2,once,TRBV15,.,14,CATSIDQGLDGYTF,TGTGCCACCAGCATAGACCAGGGATTGGATGGCTACACCTTC
TRBJ1-2,.,TRBV15,TRBD1,15,CATSREGGVVYGYTF,TGTGCCACCAGCAGAGAAGGGGGCGTTGTCTATGGCTACACCTTC
TRBJ2-5,once,TRBV30,TRBD2,15,CAWSVIAGLQETQYF,TGTGCCTGGAGTGTAATTGCGGGACTACAAGAGACCCAGTACTTC
TRBJ2-3,.,TRBV11-2,TRBD2,14,CASSPSSGGATQYF,TGTGCCAGCAGCCCAAGCAGCGGGGGGGCAACGCAGTATTTT
TRBJ1-2,few,TRBV6-6,.,14,CASSYVGKSYGYTF,TGTGCCAGCAGTTACGTCGGTAAAAGTTATGGCTACACCTTC
TRBJ1-5,.,TRBV10-3,TRBD1,15,CAISESRTGYQPQHF,TGTGCCATCAGTGAGTCACGGACAGGGTATCAGCCCCAGCATTTT
TRBJ1-5,.,TRBV7-6,TRBD1,18,CASSPRTGGGYSNQPQHF,TGTGCCAGCAGCCCTAGGACAGGAGGGGGCTATAGCAATCAGCCCCAGCATTTT
TRBJ1-1,.,TRBV9,TRBD1,17,CASTPGTGKGMNTEAFF,TGTGCCAGCACCCCCGGGACAGGAAAAGGGATGAACACTGAAGCTTTCTTT
TRBJ2-3,.,TRBV7-6,TRBD2,18,CASSDATSGSGVADTQYF,TGTGCCAGCAGCGACGCCACTAGCGGGAGTGGAGTAGCAGATACGCAGTATTTT
TRBJ1-5,.,TRBV28,TRBD1,16,CASTVHRGLSNQPQHF,TGTGCCAGCACGGTTCACAGGGGGCTGAGCAATCAGCCCCAGCATTTT
TRBJ1-6,.,TRBV5-1,.,13,CASRTGPDSPLHF,TGCGCCAGCCGAACAGGGCCTGATTCACCCCTCCACTTT
TRBJ1-2,.,TRBV6-5,.,12,CASRAVRGGYTF,TGTGCCAGCAGGGCGGTTCGGGGGGGCTACACCTTC
TRBJ2-5,.,TRBV11-2,.,15,CASSPNGRGRETQYF,TGTGCCAGCAGCCCCAATGGCAGGGGAAGGGAGACCCAGTACTTC
TRBJ2-1,few,TRBV2,.,13,CASSVEPSNEQFF,TGTGCCAGCAGTGTTGAACCTAGCAATGAGCAGTTCTTC
TRBJ2-4,.,TRBV7-8,.,16,CASSLVVQEAENIQYF,TGTGCCAGCAGCTTAGTTGTGCAGGAGGCGGAAAACATTCAGTACTTC
TRBJ2-2,.,TRBV7-8,TRBD2,19,CASSPGIGLAGLYTGELFF,TGTGCCAGCAGCCCCGGTATCGGACTAGCGGGCCTTTACACCGGGGAGCTGTTTTTT
TRBJ2-1,.,TRBV7-2,TRBD2,18,CASSLARASGSSYNEQFF,TGTGCCAGCAGCTTAGCGCGGGCTAGCGGGAGCTCCTACAATGAGCAGTTCTTC
TRBJ1-2,.,TRBV7-2,.,14,CASSLFGESYGYTF,TGTGCCAGCAGCTTATTTGGTGAGAGCTATGGCTACACCTTC
TRBJ2-7,.,TRBV10-3,.,12,CAISDSRLEQYF,TGTGCCATCAGTGATTCCCGGTTAGAGCAGTACTTC
TRBJ1-1,.,TRBV10-1,TRBD1,17,CASTRGQGHEKNTEAFF,TGCGCCAGCACTCGAGGACAGGGCCACGAAAAGAACACTGAAGCTTTCTTT
TRBJ2-1,.,TRBV6-5,.,15,CASSYGLEAQNEQFF,TGTGCCAGCAGTTACGGGCTGGAGGCCCAGAATGAGCAGTTCTTC
TRBJ1-2,few,TRBV7-2,.,13,CASSLGLAEGYTF,TGTGCCAGCAGCTTAGGTTTGGCGGAAGGCTACACCTTC
TRBJ1-2,.,TRBV7-9,TRBD1,16,CASSLGQGFASYGYTF,TGTGCCAGCAGCTTAGGACAGGGATTCGCGAGCTATGGCTACACCTTC
TRBJ2-3,.,TRBV10-3,.,13,CAISERVSSTQYF,TGTGCCATCAGTGAGCGGGTCTCGTCAACGCAGTATTTT
TRBJ1-1,.,TRBV5-1,.,14,CASSSLQGNTEAFF,TGCGCCAGCAGCTCGCTACAGGGGAACACTGAAGCTTTCTTT
TRBJ1-6,.,TRBV6-5,.,14,CASSYRGLASPLHF,TGTGCCAGCAGTTACAGAGGGTTGGCGTCACCCCTCCACTTT
TRBJ1-6,.,TRBV9,TRBD1,15,CASATTGQDNSPLHF,TGTGCCAGCGCCACGACAGGGCAAGATAATTCACCCCTCCACTTT
TRBJ2-3,once,TRBV5-6,.,17,CASSLDSLAFGTDTQYF,TGTGCCAGCAGCTTGGATTCCCTAGCGTTCGGCACAGATACGCAGTATTTT
TRBJ1-5,.,TRBV27,.,13,CASRATGYQPQHF,TGTGCCAGCAGGGCTACAGGTTATCAGCCCCAGCATTTT
TRBJ1-3,.,TRBV19,.,13,CASTSRSGNTIYF,TGTGCCAGTACCTCGCGCTCTGGAAACACCATATATTTT
TRBJ2-1,.,TRBV30,TRBD2,15,CAWSVGGGNYNEQFF,TGTGCCTGGAGTGTCGGGGGGGGTAATTACAATGAGCAGTTCTTC
TRBJ1-6,few,TRBV9,.,15,CASSVHAGANSPLHF,TGTGCCAGCAGCGTACATGCGGGGGCTAATTCACCCCTCCACTTT
TRBJ2-1,.,TRBV2,.,15,CASTLGPPRGNEQFF,TGTGCCAGCACCCTGGGGCCCCCCAGGGGCAATGAGCAGTTCTTC
TRBJ1-2,.,TRBV4-3,.,14,CASSQAGVDYGYTF,TGCGCCAGCAGCCAGGCAGGGGTCGACTATGGCTACACCTTC
TRBJ1-4,few,TRBV5-1,TRBD1,14,CASSADRGDEKLFF,TGCGCCAGCAGCGCGGACAGGGGGGATGAAAAACTGTTTTTT